One sample yielded the 17 T cell receptor beta chains listed below, sequenced in a study of CD8+CD57+ T cells in acquired aplastic anemia. Using genomic DNA as the template, TCR beta VDJ and CDR3 profiling was carried out. TCRdb reanalysed the reads using MiXCR and keeps one entry per CDR3 protein. This table has around 140,000 distinct CDR3 sequences, 41% appearing once. The sample taken for sequencing was sorted CD4+, CD8+, or CD8+CD57+ T cells (not recorded which) from PBMCs. The receptors come from a human donor in good health, serving as a control.

This clonotype was counted at least ten times. The gene calls are TRBV5-1 and TRBJ2-3; 13 nucleotides match TRBD2. Germline V gene sequence: CDR1 SGHRS, CDR2 YFSETQ. The CDR3 runs to 17 residues. The ends lost 4 bases at V and 3 bases at J; junction bases unmatched: 8. The CDR3 DNA is TGCGCCAGCAGCGCTCCCACTAGCGGGGGGGCAACAGATACGCAGTATTTT. Its protein is CASSAPTSGGATDTQYF.

The chain links TRBV2 to TRBJ2-1; 12 positions agree with TRBD2. Germline lookup yields CDR1 SNHLY and CDR2 FYNNEI. J gave up 15 bases and V 9 bases, and 9 bases lay outside the gene matches. This CDR3 has 12 amino acids. The CDR3 region is CASSRTSGKRFF. CDR3 bases: TGTGCCAGTTCCAGGACTAGCGGGAAGCGGTTCTTC. The full variable domain, with the rest looked up from reference TRBV2 and TRBJ2-1, is EPEVTQTPSHQVTQMGQEVILRCVPISNHLYFYWYRQILGQKVEFLVSFYNNEISEKSEIFDDQFSVERPDGSNFTLKIRSTKLEDSAMYFCASSRTSGKRFFGPGTRLTVL.

The sample holds one count of this clonotype. One junction end does not reproduce the germline sequence, and a read error may be involved. V and J are TRBV6-2 or TRBV6-3 and TRBJ2-4, with D maybe TRBD1 (6 bases). The CDR3 is made up of 13 amino acids. The germline CDR1 and CDR2 sequences are MNHEY and SVGEGT. The CDR3 loop is CASSWTSWGEGDF. Written as DNA, the CDR3 is TGTGCCAGCAGTTGGACCAGTTGGGGCGAGGGGGACTTC.

The chain uses TRBV2 and TRBJ2-3; 7 nucleotides agree with TRBD2. The CDR3 contains 15 residues. In germline, CDR1 is SNHLY, CDR2 FYNNEI. With V trimmed by 3 bases and J by 1 base, 4 bases remained unmatched. This chain's CDR3 is CASSETSGGTDTQYF. Here the CDR3 DNA reads TGTGCCAGCAGTGAGACCAGCGGGGGCACAGATACGCAGTATTTT.

This clonotype was recorded at least ten times. The V gene is TRBV29-1, the J gene TRBJ1-2, with TRBD1 as a possible D gene (5 bases). V dropped 5 bases and J dropped 8 bases, with 12 bases sitting between them. Germline CDR1 reads SQVTM; CDR2 reads ANQGSEA. The CDR3 is 11 amino acids. The CDR3 DNA sequence: TGCAGCGTTACAGGAGTCACCGGCTACACCTTC. This sequence encodes CSVTGVTGYTF.

This clonotype was found many times. V is TRBV4-1 and J is TRBJ2-3, with 9 bases matching TRBD2. The V gene's germline CDR1 is MGHRA and CDR2 YSYEKL. CDR3 length: 16 amino acids. J gave up 9 bases and V 0 bases, and 10 bases lay outside the gene matches. In nucleotides, the CDR3 is TGCGCCAGCAGCCAAGATGGATTGCGGGGGGGTAGGACGCAGTATTTT. Translating gives CASSQDGLRGGRTQYF.

This clonotype was observed many times. The chain couples TRBV19 to TRBJ2-7; D not certain. There are 13 residues in the CDR3. The V end was cut by 10 bases, the J end by 2 bases, with 15 bases between. Germline V gene data show CDR1 as LNHDA and CDR2 as SQIVND (reference sequence). Here the CDR3 DNA reads TGTGCCACCCAACGGATAGGGACCTACGAGCAGTACTTC. It encodes CATQRIGTYEQYF.

This clonotype was recorded at least ten times. One end of the junction does not line up with germline, which may come from a read error. The chain is built from TRBV20-1 and TRBJ2-7; TRBD2 matches at 7 bases. The CDR3 is 14 amino acids. Germline-derived CDR1 and CDR2 are DFQATT and SNEGSKA (reference sequence). CDR3 loop: CSASLKTSSSEQYF. CDR3 sequence (DNA): TGCAGTGCTAGCCTTAAGACTAGCTCCTCCGAGCAGTACTTC.

The sample holds many counts of this clonotype. The V call is TRBV7-2, the J call TRBJ2-1, with unresolved D. The CDR3 runs 15 residues. Trimming took 2 bases from V and 1 from J, leaving 9 bases between them. Per the germline V gene, CDR1 is SGHTA and CDR2 is FQGNSA. CDR3 in amino acids: CASSLTPFSYNEQFF. Here the CDR3 DNA reads TGTGCCAGCAGCTTAACACCCTTTTCCTACAATGAGCAGTTCTTC.

The sample holds one count of this clonotype. A much larger clonotype is one base distant, so this may be a read error. The genes are TRBV5-5 and TRBJ2-7, with 8 bases lining up with TRBD1. CDR3 length: 15 residues. CDR1 is SGHKS and CDR2 is YYEKEE in the germline V gene (reference sequence). V shed 0 bases and J 2 bases; nucleotides not matched to a gene: 4. This CDR3 is CASSLEQGVAYEQYF. Written as DNA, the CDR3 is TGTGCCAGCAGCTTGGAACAGGGGGTCGCCTACGAGCAGTACTTC.

This clonotype occurred once. This rearrangement joins TRBV10-3 to TRBJ1-2; 8 bases fit TRBD1. CDR1 is ENHRY, CDR2 SYGVKD, per germline. The CDR3 is 13 amino acids. Unmatched junction bases numbered 9, after V lost 7 bases and J lost 8 bases. CDR3 protein: CAITGQGLYGYTF. The CDR3 DNA follows: TGTGCCATCACCGGACAGGGACTTTACGGCTACACCTTC.

The sample holds a few counts of this clonotype. The CDR3 loop reads CATSDSHTTVNTGELFF. The CDR3 bases are TGTGCCACCAGTGATTCACATACGACAGTGAACACCGGGGAGCTGTTTTTT. The chain combines TRBV24-1 with TRBJ2-2; TRBD1 is a possible D gene (5 bases). Germline V gene data show CDR1 as KGHDR and CDR2 as SFDVKD. The CDR3 totals 17 residues. Deletions cut 2 bases from V and 1 base from J, with 13 bases between.

This clonotype was seen repeatedly, ten times or more. The V call is TRBV11-3, the J call TRBJ2-3; no definite D call. The V gene lost 7 bases and the J gene lost 0 bases, with 11 bases spanning the gap. This CDR3 contains 14 residues. Germline V gives CDR1 SGHNT, CDR2 YENEEA. CDR3 coding DNA: TGTGCCAGCACCCCATTCCGGAGCACAGATACGCAGTATTTT. This gives the protein CASTPFRSTDTQYF.

In the case of this clonotype: One end of the junction varies from germline; a read error may be responsible. V usage is TRBV24-1 and J usage is TRBJ1-5; 7 bases match TRBD1. In germline, CDR1 is KGHDR, CDR2 SFDVKD. This CDR3 has 15 amino acids. The chain's CDR3 is CATSEGGQGGQLQHF. The CDR3 nucleotides are TGTGCCACCAGTGAGGGGGGGCAGGGGGGTCAGCTCCAGCATTTT.

This clonotype has at least ten counts. The V call is TRBV5-1, the J call TRBJ2-3, with D possibly being TRBD2 (6 bases). Germline CDR1 reads SGHRS; CDR2 reads YFSETQ. The CDR3 is 15 amino acids. The V gene lost 5 bases and the J gene lost 6 bases, with 19 bases spanning the gap. The CDR3 protein is CASSQTRGGVDTQYF. The CDR3 nucleotides read TGCGCCAGCAGTCAGACTAGGGGCGGAGTGGATACGCAGTATTTT.

V usage is TRBV11-1 and J usage is TRBJ2-1; D uncertain. V gave up 5 bases and J gave up 4 bases, with 18 bases separating them. There are 16 residues in the CDR3. Per germline, CDR1 SGHAT and CDR2 FQDESV (reference sequence). The CDR3 DNA follows: TGTGCCAGCAGCCTTCTCGATTCTATATCTTACAATGAGCAGTTCTTC. It encodes CASSLLDSISYNEQFF.

With respect to this clonotype: With a much larger clone just one base away, this may be a read error. The chain uses TRBV20-1 and TRBJ2-3; 8 bases are a match to TRBD1. This CDR3 has 17 residues. CDR1 and CDR2 from the germline V gene are DFQATT and SNEGSKA (reference sequence). The CDR3 coding sequence is TGCAGTGCTTTAGGACAGGGAACCGATCGTTTCACAGGTACGCAGTATTTT. Protein sequence: CSALGQGTDRFTGTQYF.